This TCR beta chain was documented in a study of lung T cells in sarcoidosis with Löfgren's syndrome. The germline V gene has CDR1 MNHEY and CDR2 SVGEGT. The CDR3 consists of 14 residues. J gave up 9 bases and V 5 bases, and 8 bases lay outside the gene matches. This clonotype is judged medium-sized (0.01 to 0.1%). Antigen unknown. Study-wide results and limits: Shared TRAV12-1 and TRBV2 CDR3 motifs across Löfgren's syndrome patients reportedly suggested public CD4+ TCRs. TRBV2 was the preferred pairing partner of TRAV12-1, with similar CDR3s.

TCRdb re-analysed the reads in MiXCR, keeping a single row per CDR3 protein. The sample includes 6,500 to 9,000 distinct CDR3 sequences, 21% of them seen just once. The sample consisted of CD4+ T cells from bronchoalveolar lavage fluid. This chain links TRBV6-2 or TRBV6-3 with TRBJ2-1, with 9 bases that match TRBD2. This receptor was obtained from a human donor with sarcoidosis (Löfgren's syndrome or another form), or a control subject (not recorded which). The CDR3 loop is CASSHPGLASEQFF. The CDR3 region has the DNA TGTGCCAGCAGTCATCCGGGACTAGCAAGTGAGCAGTTCTTC.